This T cell receptor beta chain is from a study of blood T cell repertoires in COVID-19 (dated by TCRdb to the early 2020s). In terms of the full investigation: Samples covering the acute and convalescent phases of COVID-19 were provided by collaborators in the United States, Italy and Spain. The material from the prospective study consisted of cDNA or gDNA derived from T cells, B-cell-depleted T cells, or PBMCs. Deeply sampled blood TCRbeta repertoires from subjects exposed to, actively infected with, or recovered from COVID-19 were included in the dataset. A freely available public database, intended as a resource for researchers studying the immune response to SARS-CoV-2, is where the repertoires were released. The samples were drawn from the first 160 participants of the ongoing ImmuneRACE study and from more than 1,000 subjects provided by 6 global collaborators. Nearly every sample came with metadata listing a de-identified subject ID, COVID-19 status, age in years and sex. Where HLA class I and class II types were available, the types were taken from metadata supplied by the sample provider, not from assay-based typing.

CDR1 and CDR2, per the germline V gene (reference sequence), are LNHDA and SQIVND. V was cut back by 3 bases and J by 2 bases, leaving a gap of 13 bases between them. The CDR3 goes from the cysteine to the phenylalanine over 15 residues. The entry retains the CDR3 DNA only, 45 bases that are in frame from base 1. Overall results and qualifications from the work: How much clinical and demographic metadata was included differed by source and by participant, and the metadata was provided uncurated.

TCRbeta CDR3 regions were amplified from genomic DNA by means of the immunoSEQ Assay, a bias-controlled multiplex PCR. The paper's data handling went like this. The number of nucleated cells in each sample was estimated from the amplification of reference gene primers within the assay. Sequence reads were collapsed and filtered to measure the absolute abundance of every unique TCRbeta CDR3 rearrangement. For each sample, productive Simpson clonality was calculated as the square root of Simpson's diversity index over productive rearrangements. The source is immuneACCESS, and TCRdb retained only in-frame sequences with V and J called. Part of the clones is not carried over; for the studies checked, unresolved V genes explain less than half of this, and the remainder is unexplained. The DNA was the basis for D and trimming; V, J and clone size are from that table. The sample table contains more than 200,000 clones; only one count was recorded for more than 70% of them. The top ten hold roughly 6% of the sample.

With regard to this clone: Its antigen target is currently unknown. Per-base qualities were not stored, and no clone one base away is much larger.

In Seattle, one collaborating source enrolled patients while the infection was active and tracked those patients longitudinally over the course of disease. The collaborating institutions used their own protocols to collect whole blood in K2EDTA tubes. Collaborator samples were shipped for TCRbeta analysis as frozen whole blood, isolated PBMCs, or DNA extracted from either sample type. The receptor comes from a woman aged 30 to 39 with COVID-19, enrolled during active disease. Here the chain combines TRBV19 and TRBJ1-1; TRBD1 might be the D gene, on 5 matching bases. Material for sequencing was peripheral blood. CDR3 loop: CASSIVTAPNTEAFF. The nucleotide sequence is TGTGCCAGTAGTATTGTGACAGCCCCTAACACTGAAGCTTTCTTT.